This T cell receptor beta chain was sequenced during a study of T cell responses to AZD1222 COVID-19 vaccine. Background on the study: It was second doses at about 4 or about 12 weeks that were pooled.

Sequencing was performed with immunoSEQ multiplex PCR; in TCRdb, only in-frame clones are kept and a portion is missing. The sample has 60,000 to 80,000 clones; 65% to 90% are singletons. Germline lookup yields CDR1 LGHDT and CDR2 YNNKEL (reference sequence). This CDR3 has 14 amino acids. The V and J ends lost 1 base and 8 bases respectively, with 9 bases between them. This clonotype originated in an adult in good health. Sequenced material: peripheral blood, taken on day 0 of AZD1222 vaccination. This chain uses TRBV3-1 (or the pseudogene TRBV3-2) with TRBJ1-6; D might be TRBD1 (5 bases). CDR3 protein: CASSQGPGHSPLHF. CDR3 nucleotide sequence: TGTGCCAGCAGCCAAGGCCCAGGGCATTCACCCCTCCACTTT.